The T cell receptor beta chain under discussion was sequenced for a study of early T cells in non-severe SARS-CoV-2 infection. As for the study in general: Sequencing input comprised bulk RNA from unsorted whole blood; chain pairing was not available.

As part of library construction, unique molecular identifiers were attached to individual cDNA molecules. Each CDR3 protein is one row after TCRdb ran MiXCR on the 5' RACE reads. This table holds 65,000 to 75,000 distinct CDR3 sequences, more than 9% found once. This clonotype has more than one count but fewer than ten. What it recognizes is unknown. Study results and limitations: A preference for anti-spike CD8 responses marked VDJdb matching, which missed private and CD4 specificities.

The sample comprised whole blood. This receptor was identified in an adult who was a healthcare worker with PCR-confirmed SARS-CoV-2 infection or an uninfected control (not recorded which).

The CDR3 reads CASTRRFSRTDTQYF. CDR3 DNA sequence: TGTGCCAGCACTCGCAGGTTTAGTAGGACAGATACGCAGTATTTT. The chain joins TRBV27 to TRBJ2-3; D remains unclear. The CDR3 sequence is 15 residues long. CDR1 is MNHEY, CDR2 SMNVEV, per germline (reference sequence). V was shortened by 7 bases and J by 3 bases, with 17 bases between the two germline ends.